The 21 T cell receptor beta chains below were found in one sample sequenced in a study of CD4+ T cells in melanoma. Sequencing was performed with immunoSEQ multiplex PCR; in TCRdb, only in-frame clones are kept and a portion is missing. This table holds some 50,000 clones, approximately 89% found once. The source material was peripheral blood. These receptors originate from a human donor with melanoma.

The chain links TRBV6-5 to TRBJ1-5; TRBD1 agrees at 7 bases. The germline CDR1 and CDR2 sequences are MNHEY and SVGAGI. The V segment lost 5 bases and the J segment 2 bases; nucleotides outside the gene matches: 3. The CDR3 spans 14 residues. The CDR3 loop is CASSRGTGNQPQHF. The CDR3 coding sequence is TGTGCCAGCAGTCGCGGGACAGGCAATCAGCCCCAGCATTTT.

V gene TRBV28 combines with J gene TRBJ2-7; D not certain. V was clipped by 1 base and J by 6 bases, with 7 bases between them. The CDR3 extends over 12 amino acids. Germline values: CDR1 MDHEN, CDR2 SYDVKM. DNA for the CDR3: TGTGCCAGCAGTTTATCCGGGTTCGAGCAGTACTTC. Translating gives CASSLSGFEQYF.

The chain employs TRBV4-1 and TRBJ1-5; D is undetermined. V was cut by 2 bases and J by 5 bases, with 7 bases left in between. Germline V lookup: CDR1 MGHRA, CDR2 YSYEKL. The CDR3 is 13 amino acids. Written as DNA, the CDR3 is TGCGCCAGCAGCCAATACACATATCAGCCCCAGCATTTT. It codes for CASSQYTYQPQHF.

This chain connects TRBV27 to TRBJ2-3; TRBD2 matches 12 bases. Germline values: CDR1 MNHEY, CDR2 SMNVEV (reference sequence). The J segment lost 5 bases and the V segment lost 4 bases, leaving 4 bases of the junction unmatched. There are 15 residues in the CDR3. In nucleotides, the CDR3 is TGTGCCAGCAGTTCTAGCGGGGGGGCTGGAGATACGCAGTATTTT. Amino acid sequence: CASSSSGGAGDTQYF.

The gene calls are TRBV19 and TRBJ1-4; no firm D call. Trimming took off 5 bases at V and 2 bases at J, with 9 bases between the two ends. Looked up from germline, CDR1 is LNHDA and CDR2 is SQIVND (reference sequence). The CDR3 has 14 amino acids. CDR3 protein: CASSWGGTNEKLFF. DNA of the CDR3: TGTGCCAGTAGTTGGGGAGGGACTAATGAAAAACTGTTTTTT. Filled out from reference TRBV19 and TRBJ1-4, the complete variable domain reads DGGITQSPKYLFRKEGQNVTLSCEQNLNHDAMYWYRQDPGQGLRLIYYSQIVNDFQKGDIAEGYSVSREKKESFPLTVTSAQKNPTAFYLCASSWGGTNEKLFFGSGTQLSVL.

This chain joins TRBV7-3 and TRBJ2-1, with TRBD2 identical over 9 bases. CDR1 SGHTA and CDR2 FQGTGA come from the germline V gene. The CDR3 sequence is 15 residues long. V shed 6 bases and J 2 bases; nucleotides not matched to a gene: 5. In DNA form, the CDR3 reads TGTGCCAGCAGAGAGACTAGCGGAACCTACAATGAGCAGTTCTTC. Translation: CASRETSGTYNEQFF.

CDR3 coding DNA: TGTGCCAGCAGCGTGATCGGGGGATCCAACACTGAAGCTTTCTTT. This sequence encodes CASSVIGGSNTEAFF. The chain joins TRBV9 to TRBJ1-1; D possibly corresponds to TRBD1 (5 bases). Germline lookup yields CDR1 SGDLS and CDR2 YYNGEE. V lost 2 bases and J lost 2, with 13 bases in between. CDR3 length: 15 amino acids.

The V gene is TRBV4-3, the J gene TRBJ1-6; 9 bases fit TRBD1. Trimming cost V 1 base and J 6 bases; bases outside gene matches: 7. Germline CDR1 is LGHNA and CDR2 is YSLEER. This CDR3 has 17 residues. CDR3 protein: CASSQGLEQGANSPLHF. The CDR3 region has the DNA TGCGCCAGCAGCCAAGGTCTGGAACAGGGGGCTAATTCACCCCTCCACTTT.

The V call is TRBV2, the J call TRBJ2-5, with a possible D match to TRBD2 (6 bases). Trimming left V 5 bases short and J 7 bases short, with 17 bases between. The CDR3 contains 14 residues. Germline CDR1 reads SNHLY; CDR2 reads FYNNEI. The CDR3 sequence: CASSTLAGSGTQYF. CDR3 coding DNA: TGTGCCAGCAGTACCCTGGCGGGGAGCGGGACCCAGTACTTC.

The chain uses TRBV6-1 and TRBJ1-2; D gene uncertain. The ends were cut back, 1 base at V and 2 bases at J, with 11 bases in the middle. CDR1 is MNHNS, CDR2 SASEGT, per germline. The CDR3 loop spans 15 amino acids. The CDR3 region is CASSEGYGRNYGYTF. For the CDR3, the DNA is TGTGCCAGCAGTGAAGGATATGGCAGAAACTATGGCTACACCTTC.

The V call is TRBV6-5, the J call TRBJ2-7; TRBD1 matches at 9 bases. Germline lookup yields CDR1 MNHEY and CDR2 SVGAGI. The CDR3 is 14 residues long. J lost 10 bases, V lost 6 bases, and 13 bases had no gene match. The CDR3 is CASRRWDRDLFQYF. The CDR3 DNA is TGTGCCAGCAGACGATGGGACAGGGACTTATTCCAGTACTTC.

The DNA for the CDR3 is TGTGCCAGTAGTATTGGTGGGGGGCACACTGAAGCTTTCTTT. Protein sequence: CASSIGGGHTEAFF. The genes are TRBV19 and TRBJ1-1; maybe TRBD1 (6 bases). V lost 3 bases and J 3 bases, leaving 11 bases between the germline ends. Germline V gene sequence: CDR1 LNHDA, CDR2 SQIVND (reference sequence). This CDR3 contains 14 residues. Full variable domain (remainder filled in from reference TRBV19 and TRBJ1-1): DGGITQSPKYLFRKEGQNVTLSCEQNLNHDAMYWYRQDPGQGLRLIYYSQIVNDFQKGDIAEGYSVSREKKESFPLTVTSAQKNPTAFYLCASSIGGGHTEAFFGQGTRLTVV.

CDR3 region: CASSSENVRRRFQPQHF. The CDR3 DNA sequence: TGTGCCAGCAGCTCTGAGAATGTCAGGCGTCGGTTCCAGCCCCAGCATTTT. The V gene is TRBV7-8, the J gene TRBJ1-5; D is unclear. Germline loops: CDR1 SGHVS, CDR2 FQNEAQ. CDR3 length equals 17 residues. Trimming took 4 bases from V and 7 from J, leaving 23 bases between them.

The genes are TRBV18 and TRBJ1-2; D is possibly TRBD1 (5 bases). The CDR3 loop spans 17 amino acids. CDR1 and CDR2 (germline): KGHSH, LQKENI. The ends were cut back, 3 bases at V and 2 bases at J, with 19 bases in the middle. This CDR3 is CASSPDRGGTINYGYTF. As DNA, the CDR3 is TGTGCCAGCTCACCGGATCGTGGAGGGACCATCAACTATGGCTACACCTTC. Based on the CDR3 plus reference TRBV18 and TRBJ1-2, the full variable domain is NAGVMQNPRHLVRRRGQEARLRCSPMKGHSHVYWYRQLPEEGLKFMVYLQKENIIDESGMPKERFSAEFPKEGPSILRIQQVVRGDSAAYFCASSPDRGGTINYGYTFGSGTRLTVV.

This rearrangement joins TRBV18 to TRBJ1-6; 7 bases line up with TRBD1. V lost 2 bases to trimming and J lost 0 bases; unmatched junction nucleotides: 4. Germline V gene sequence: CDR1 KGHSH, CDR2 LQKENI. The CDR3 sequence is 17 residues long. The CDR3 loop reads CASSPDRANSYNSPLHF. As DNA, the CDR3 is TGTGCCAGCTCACCAGACAGGGCGAACTCCTATAATTCACCCCTCCACTTT.

This clone was seen ten or more times. This sequence joins TRBV18 and TRBJ2-1; TRBD1 matches 7 bases. Trimming removed 2 bases from V and 4 bases from J; junction bases left unmatched: 23. CDR3 length equals 21 residues. Per the germline V gene, CDR1 is KGHSH and CDR2 is LQKENI. DNA for the CDR3: TGTGCCAGCTCACCATCTGAGAGCGACAGGGCACCTAGTCACTGGTACAATGAGCAGTTCTTC. Translated: CASSPSESDRAPSHWYNEQFF.

By frequency in the sample, this clone is medium-sized. This CDR3 is also generated by other DNA sequences in the sample. V is TRBV15 and J is TRBJ2-1; D perhaps matches TRBD1 (5 bases). V lost 0 bases, J lost 2 bases, and 5 bases lay in between. The CDR3 spans 14 residues. Germline-derived CDR1 and CDR2 are LNHNV and YYDKDF (reference sequence). The CDR3: CATSRETAYNEQFF. The CDR3 DNA reads as TGTGCCACCAGCAGAGAGACAGCCTACAATGAGCAGTTCTTC.

A word on this clone: Other DNA sequences in this sample translate to the same CDR3. V is TRBV6-1 and J is TRBJ2-7; D may be TRBD1 (6 bases). Germline CDR1 is MNHNS and CDR2 is SASEGT. V lost 0 bases and J 3 bases, leaving 12 bases between the germline ends. The length of the CDR3 is 15 residues. The CDR3 loop is CASSEARQGYYEQYF. Written as DNA, the CDR3 is TGTGCCAGCAGTGAAGCGCGGCAGGGGTACTACGAGCAGTACTTC.

This clone was seen once. V gene TRBV7-9 combines with J gene TRBJ1-4; D may be TRBD1 (6 bases). Deletions cut 5 bases from V and 6 bases from J, with 16 bases between. CDR1 and CDR2 from the germline V gene are SEHNR and FQNEAQ (reference sequence). The CDR3 consists of 15 residues. CDR3 sequence (DNA): TGTGCCAGCAGCAAACAGGGTACGACTTATGAAAAACTGTTTTTT. Encoded protein: CASSKQGTTYEKLFF.

The rearrangement joins TRBV5-4 to TRBJ2-1; no firm D call. Per the germline V gene, CDR1 is SGHNT and CDR2 is YYREEE (reference sequence). The CDR3 is 15 amino acids. Trimming removed 2 bases from V and 5 bases from J, with 14 bases in between. The CDR3 protein is CASSLLVEVNNEQFF. DNA of the CDR3: TGTGCCAGCAGCTTACTCGTGGAAGTAAACAATGAGCAGTTCTTC.

This clone was detected only once. The chain recombines TRBV5-1 with TRBJ2-1; TRBD1 matches at 10 bases. V was pared by 3 bases and J by 8 bases, with 5 bases of the junction left unmatched. This CDR3 spans 14 amino acids. From germline, CDR1 is SGHRS and CDR2 YFSETQ. The CDR3 reads CASSWGQGQDEQFF. Here the CDR3 DNA reads TGCGCCAGCAGCTGGGGACAGGGGCAGGATGAGCAGTTCTTC.